The present TCR beta chain was sequenced within a study of shared clonotypes between healthy human individuals. Only in-frame clones appear in the TCRdb table, and some are missing; sequencing was by immunoSEQ multiplex PCR. The profile covers under 1,100,000 clones, with around 76% appearing a single time and approximately 1.5% taken by the ten largest. The V end was cut by 3 bases, the J end by 0 bases, with 5 bases between. The length of the CDR3 is 13 residues. The V gene's germline CDR1 is MDHEN and CDR2 SYDVKM. A word on this clone: The sample carries other DNA sequences with the same CDR3.

The TCR comes from a man aged 18 to 30 in good health. The rearrangement links TRBV28 to TRBJ1-1; D unresolved. The specimen sequenced was memory CD4+ T cells sorted from blood. Subset given: CD45RA-negative fraction. Written as DNA, the CDR3 is TGTGCCAGCAGTTTGCCCTTGAACACTGAAGCTTTCTTT. Amino acids: CASSLPLNTEAFF. Using reference TRBV28 and TRBJ1-1 for the parts outside the CDR3, the full variable domain is DVKVTQSSRYLVKRTGEKVFLECVQDMDHENMFWYRQDPGLGLRLIYFSYDVKMKEKGDIPEGYSVSREKKERFSLILESASTNQTSMYLCASSLPLNTEAFFGQGTRLTVV.